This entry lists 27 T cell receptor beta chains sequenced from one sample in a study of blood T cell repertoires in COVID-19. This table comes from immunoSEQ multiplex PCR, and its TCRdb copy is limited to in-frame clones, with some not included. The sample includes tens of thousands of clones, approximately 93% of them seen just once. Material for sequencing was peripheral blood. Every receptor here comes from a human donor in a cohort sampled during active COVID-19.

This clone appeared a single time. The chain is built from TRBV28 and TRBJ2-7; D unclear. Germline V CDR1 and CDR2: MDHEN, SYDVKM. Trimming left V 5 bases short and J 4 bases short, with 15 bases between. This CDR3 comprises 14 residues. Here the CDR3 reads CASSPLLGLYEQYF. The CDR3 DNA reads TGTGCCAGCAGTCCCCTCCTAGGTCTATACGAGCAGTACTTC. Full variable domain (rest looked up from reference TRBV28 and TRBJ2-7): DVKVTQSSRYLVKRTGEKVFLECVQDMDHENMFWYRQDPGLGLRLIYFSYDVKMKEKGDIPEGYSVSREKKERFSLILESASTNQTSMYLCASSPLLGLYEQYFGPGTRLTVT.

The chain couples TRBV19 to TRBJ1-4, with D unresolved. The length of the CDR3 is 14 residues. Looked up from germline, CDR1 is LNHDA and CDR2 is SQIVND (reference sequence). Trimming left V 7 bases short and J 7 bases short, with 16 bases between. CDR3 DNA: TGTGCCAGTACGGGGAGAGGTTTGGGTGAAAAACTGTTTTTT. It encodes CASTGRGLGEKLFF.

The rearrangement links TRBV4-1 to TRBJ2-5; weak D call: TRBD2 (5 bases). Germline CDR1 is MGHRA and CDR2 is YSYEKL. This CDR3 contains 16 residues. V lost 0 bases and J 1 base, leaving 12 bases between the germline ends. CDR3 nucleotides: TGCGCCAGCAGCCAAGACTTTAAGCGGTTCCAAGAGACCCAGTACTTC. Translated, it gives CASSQDFKRFQETQYF.

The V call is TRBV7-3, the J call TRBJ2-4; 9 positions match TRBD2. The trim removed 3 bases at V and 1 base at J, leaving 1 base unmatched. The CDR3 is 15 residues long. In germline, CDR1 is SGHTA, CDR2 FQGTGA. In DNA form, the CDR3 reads TGTGCCAGCAGCTTGGCGGGAGGGGCCAAAAACATTCAGTACTTC. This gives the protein CASSLAGGAKNIQYF.

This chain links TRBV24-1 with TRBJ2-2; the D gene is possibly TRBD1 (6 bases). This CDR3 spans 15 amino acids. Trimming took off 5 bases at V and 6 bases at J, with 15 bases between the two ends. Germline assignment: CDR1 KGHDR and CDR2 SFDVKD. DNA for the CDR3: TGTGCCACCAGTGTCGAAAGGGGGTCACCCGGGGAGCTGTTTTTT. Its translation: CATSVERGSPGELFF.

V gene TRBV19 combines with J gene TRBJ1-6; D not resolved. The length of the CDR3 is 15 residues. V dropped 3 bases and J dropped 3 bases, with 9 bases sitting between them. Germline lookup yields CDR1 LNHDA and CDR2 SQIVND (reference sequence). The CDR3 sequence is CASSISGFYNSPLHF. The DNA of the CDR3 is TGTGCCAGTAGTATCTCCGGGTTCTATAATTCACCCCTCCACTTT.

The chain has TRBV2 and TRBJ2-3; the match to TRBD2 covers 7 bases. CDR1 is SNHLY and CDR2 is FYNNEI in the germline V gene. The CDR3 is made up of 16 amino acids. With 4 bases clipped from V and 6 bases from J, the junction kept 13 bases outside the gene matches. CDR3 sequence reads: CASSVTARGGRDTQYF. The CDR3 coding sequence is TGTGCCAGCAGTGTTACAGCTAGGGGAGGGAGGGATACGCAGTATTTT. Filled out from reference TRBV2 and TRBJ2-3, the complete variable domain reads EPEVTQTPSHQVTQMGQEVILRCVPISNHLYFYWYRQILGQKVEFLVSFYNNEISEKSEIFDDQFSVERPDGSNFTLKIRSTKLEDSAMYFCASSVTARGGRDTQYFGPGTRLTVL.

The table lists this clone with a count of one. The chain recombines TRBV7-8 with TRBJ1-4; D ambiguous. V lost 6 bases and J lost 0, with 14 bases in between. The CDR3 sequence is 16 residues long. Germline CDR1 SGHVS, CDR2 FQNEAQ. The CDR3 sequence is CASSPDGFTTNEKLFF. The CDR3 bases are TGTGCCAGCAGTCCAGACGGGTTCACAACTAATGAAAAACTGTTTTTT.

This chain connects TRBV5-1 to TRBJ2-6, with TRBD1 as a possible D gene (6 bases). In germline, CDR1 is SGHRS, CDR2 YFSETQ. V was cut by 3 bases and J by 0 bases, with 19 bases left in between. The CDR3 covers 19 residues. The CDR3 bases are TGCGCCAGCAGCTCGGGGTACGGGACAACGACCTCTGGGGCCAACGTCCTGACTTTC. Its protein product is CASSSGYGTTTSGANVLTF.

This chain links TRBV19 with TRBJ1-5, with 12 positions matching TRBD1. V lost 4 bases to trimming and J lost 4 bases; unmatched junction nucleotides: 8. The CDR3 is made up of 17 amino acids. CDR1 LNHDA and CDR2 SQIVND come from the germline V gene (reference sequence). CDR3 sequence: CASSTDSGQGANQPQHF. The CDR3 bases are TGTGCCAGTAGTACTGACTCGGGACAGGGGGCGAATCAGCCCCAGCATTTT. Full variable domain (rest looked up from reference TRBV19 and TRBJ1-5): DGGITQSPKYLFRKEGQNVTLSCEQNLNHDAMYWYRQDPGQGLRLIYYSQIVNDFQKGDIAEGYSVSREKKESFPLTVTSAQKNPTAFYLCASSTDSGQGANQPQHFGDGTRLSIL.

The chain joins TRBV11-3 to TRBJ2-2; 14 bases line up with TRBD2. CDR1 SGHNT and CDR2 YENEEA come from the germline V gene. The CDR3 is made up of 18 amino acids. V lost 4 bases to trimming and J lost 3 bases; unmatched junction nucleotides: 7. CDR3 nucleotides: TGTGCCAGCAGCTCCGGGACTAGCGGGGGTTACTACACCGGGGAGCTGTTTTTT. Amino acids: CASSSGTSGGYYTGELFF.

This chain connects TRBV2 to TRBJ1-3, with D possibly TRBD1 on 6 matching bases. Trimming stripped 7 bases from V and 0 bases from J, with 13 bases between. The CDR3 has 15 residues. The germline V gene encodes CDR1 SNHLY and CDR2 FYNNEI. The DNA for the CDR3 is TGTGCCAGCATGACAGGTTTGCTCTCTGGAAACACCATATATTTT. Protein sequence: CASMTGLLSGNTIYF.

CDR3 coding DNA: TGTGCCAGCAGCTGGGCCGCCGCCTTCGGCGAGCAGTACTTC. It specifies CASSWAAAFGEQYF. The chain is built from TRBV11-2 and TRBJ2-7; no clear D gene. CDR1 is SGHAT, CDR2 FQNNGV, per germline. V was pared by 4 bases and J by 6 bases, with 16 bases between. The CDR3 extends over 14 amino acids.

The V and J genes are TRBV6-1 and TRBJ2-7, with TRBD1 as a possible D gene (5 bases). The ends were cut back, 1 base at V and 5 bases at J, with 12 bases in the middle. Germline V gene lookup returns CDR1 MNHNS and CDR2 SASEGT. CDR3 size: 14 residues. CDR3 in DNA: TGTGCCAGCAGTGAAGGGACAATAAACGACGAGCAGTACTTC. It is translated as CASSEGTINDEQYF.

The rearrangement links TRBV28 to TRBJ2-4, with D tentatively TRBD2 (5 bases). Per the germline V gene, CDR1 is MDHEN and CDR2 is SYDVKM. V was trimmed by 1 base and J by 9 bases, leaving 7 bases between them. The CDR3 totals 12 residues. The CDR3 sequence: CASSLLGSIQYF. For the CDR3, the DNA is TGTGCCAGCAGTTTATTAGGGAGCATTCAGTACTTC.

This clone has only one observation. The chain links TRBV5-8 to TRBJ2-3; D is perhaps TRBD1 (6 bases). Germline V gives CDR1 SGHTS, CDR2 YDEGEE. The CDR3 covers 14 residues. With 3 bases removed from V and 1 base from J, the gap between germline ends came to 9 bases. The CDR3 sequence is CASSSGVRTDTQYF. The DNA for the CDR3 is TGTGCCAGCAGCTCAGGGGTGCGCACAGATACGCAGTATTTT.

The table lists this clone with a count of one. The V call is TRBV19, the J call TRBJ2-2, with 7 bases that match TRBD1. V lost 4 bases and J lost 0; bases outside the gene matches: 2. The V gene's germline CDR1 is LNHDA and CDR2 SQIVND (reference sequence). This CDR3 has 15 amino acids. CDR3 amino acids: CASSTGTANTGELFF. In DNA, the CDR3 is TGTGCCAGTAGTACCGGGACAGCGAACACCGGGGAGCTGTTTTTT.

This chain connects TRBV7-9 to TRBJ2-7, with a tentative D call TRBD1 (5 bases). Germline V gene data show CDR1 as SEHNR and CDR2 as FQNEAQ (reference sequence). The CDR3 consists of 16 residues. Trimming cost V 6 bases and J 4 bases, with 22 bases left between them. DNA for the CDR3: TGTGCCAGCAGACCCGAAGGGGCGAAGGGCAGATACGAGCAGTACTTC. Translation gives CASRPEGAKGRYEQYF.

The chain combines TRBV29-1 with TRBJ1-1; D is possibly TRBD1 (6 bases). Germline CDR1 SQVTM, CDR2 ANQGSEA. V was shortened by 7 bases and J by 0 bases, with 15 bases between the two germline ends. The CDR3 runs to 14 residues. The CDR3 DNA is TGCAGCGCCGCAGGGGAACTGATGAACACTGAAGCTTTCTTT. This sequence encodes CSAAGELMNTEAFF.

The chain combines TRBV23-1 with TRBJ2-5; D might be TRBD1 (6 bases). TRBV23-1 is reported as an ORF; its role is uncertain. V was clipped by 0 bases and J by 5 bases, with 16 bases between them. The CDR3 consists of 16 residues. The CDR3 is CASSQSGAGQGETQYF. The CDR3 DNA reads TGCGCCAGCAGTCAATCGGGAGCAGGGCAGGGGGAGACCCAGTACTTC.

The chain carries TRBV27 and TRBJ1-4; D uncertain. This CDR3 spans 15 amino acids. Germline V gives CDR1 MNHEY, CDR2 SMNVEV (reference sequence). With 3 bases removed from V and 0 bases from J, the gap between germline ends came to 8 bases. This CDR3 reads CASSFTPATNEKLFF. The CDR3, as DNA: TGTGCCAGCAGTTTTACACCTGCAACTAATGAAAAACTGTTTTTT. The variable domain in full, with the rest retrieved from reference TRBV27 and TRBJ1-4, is EAQVTQNPRYLITVTGKKLTVTCSQNMNHEYMSWYRQDPGLGLRQIYYSMNVEVTDKGDVPEGYKVSRKEKRNFPLILESPSPNQTSLYFCASSFTPATNEKLFFGSGTQLSVL.

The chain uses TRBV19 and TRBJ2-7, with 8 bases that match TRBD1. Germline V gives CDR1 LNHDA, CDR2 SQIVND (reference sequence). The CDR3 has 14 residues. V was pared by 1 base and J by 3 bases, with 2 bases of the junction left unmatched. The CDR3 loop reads CASSIGTGGYEQYF. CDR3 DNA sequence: TGTGCCAGTAGTATAGGTACAGGGGGCTACGAGCAGTACTTC. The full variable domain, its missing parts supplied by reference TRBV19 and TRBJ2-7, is DGGITQSPKYLFRKEGQNVTLSCEQNLNHDAMYWYRQDPGQGLRLIYYSQIVNDFQKGDIAEGYSVSREKKESFPLTVTSAQKNPTAFYLCASSIGTGGYEQYFGPGTRLTVT.

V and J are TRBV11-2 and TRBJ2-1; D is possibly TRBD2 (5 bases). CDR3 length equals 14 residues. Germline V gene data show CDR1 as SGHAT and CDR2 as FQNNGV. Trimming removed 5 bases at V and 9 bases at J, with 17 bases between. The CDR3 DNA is TGTGCCAGCAGCCCGTCAACTAGTTTTCGTGAGCAGTTCTTC. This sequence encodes CASSPSTSFREQFF.

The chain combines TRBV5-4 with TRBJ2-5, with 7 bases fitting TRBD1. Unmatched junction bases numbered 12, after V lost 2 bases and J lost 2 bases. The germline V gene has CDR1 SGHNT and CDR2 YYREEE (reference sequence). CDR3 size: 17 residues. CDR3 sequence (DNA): TGTGCCAGCAGCTTAGAGGCCGGGACAGCTCAACAAGAGACCCAGTACTTC. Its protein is CASSLEAGTAQQETQYF.

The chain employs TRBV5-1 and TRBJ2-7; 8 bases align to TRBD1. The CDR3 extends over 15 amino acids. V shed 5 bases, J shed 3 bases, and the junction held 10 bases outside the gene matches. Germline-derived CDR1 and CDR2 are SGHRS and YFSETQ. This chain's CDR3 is CASRDSRGLLYEQYF. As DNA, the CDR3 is TGCGCCAGCAGAGACTCCAGGGGGCTCCTCTACGAGCAGTACTTC.

The CDR3 DNA reads as TGTGCCAGCAGCTTACCGACGTTACAGGGGGGGAACTCTGGAAACACCATATATTTT. It is translated as CASSLPTLQGGNSGNTIYF. The chain combines TRBV7-9 with TRBJ1-3; 8 bases agree with TRBD1. With 2 bases clipped from V and 0 bases from J, the junction kept 12 bases outside the gene matches. Germline V gene lookup returns CDR1 SEHNR and CDR2 FQNEAQ (reference sequence). The CDR3 length is 19 residues.

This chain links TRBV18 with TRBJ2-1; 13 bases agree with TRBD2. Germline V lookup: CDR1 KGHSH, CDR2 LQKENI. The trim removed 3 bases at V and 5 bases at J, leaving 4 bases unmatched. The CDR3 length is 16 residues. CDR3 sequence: CASSPPGTSGNNEQFF. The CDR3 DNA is TGTGCCAGCTCACCGCCCGGGACTAGCGGGAACAATGAGCAGTTCTTC.